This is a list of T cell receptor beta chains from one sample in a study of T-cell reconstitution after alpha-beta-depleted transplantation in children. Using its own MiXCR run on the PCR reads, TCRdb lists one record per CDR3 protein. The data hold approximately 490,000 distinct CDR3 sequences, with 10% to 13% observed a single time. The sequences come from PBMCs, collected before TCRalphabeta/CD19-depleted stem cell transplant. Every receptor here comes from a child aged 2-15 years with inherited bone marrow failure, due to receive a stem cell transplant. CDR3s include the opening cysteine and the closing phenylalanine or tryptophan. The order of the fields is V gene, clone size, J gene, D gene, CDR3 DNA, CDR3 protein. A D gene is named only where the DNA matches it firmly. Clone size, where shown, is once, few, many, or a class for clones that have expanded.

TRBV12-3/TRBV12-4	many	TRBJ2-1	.	TGTGCCAGCAGTTTAATCCCGCGGATGGGTGAGCAGTTCTTC	CASSLIPRMGEQFF
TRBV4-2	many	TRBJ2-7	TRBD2	TGTGCCAGCAGCCCCGCGGGGGTTTTCTGGGAGGTGACCTACGAGCAGTACTTC	CASSPAGVFWEVTYEQYF
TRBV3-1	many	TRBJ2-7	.	TGTGCCAGCAGCCAAGTTTTCTACGAGCAGTACTTC	CASSQVFYEQYF
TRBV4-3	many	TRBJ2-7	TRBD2	TGCGCCAGCAGCCTCAGCGGGAGGGCCAGCGAGCAGTACTTC	CASSLSGRASEQYF
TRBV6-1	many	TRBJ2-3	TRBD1	TGTGCCAGCAACGAAGACAGGGTGTCCTGGGCAGATACGCAGTATTTT	CASNEDRVSWADTQYF
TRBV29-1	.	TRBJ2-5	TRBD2	TGCAGCGCGGCCCCCACTAGCGCCCAAGAGACCCAGTACTTC	CSAAPTSAQETQYF
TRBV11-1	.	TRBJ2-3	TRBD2	TGTGCCAGCAACCCCCCGTCCGCGGGAGGGCCGGGCACAGATACGCAGTATTTT	CASNPPSAGGPGTDTQYF
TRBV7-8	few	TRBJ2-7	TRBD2	TGTGCCAGCAGCCCCTGGACTAGCGGGAGGGCATGGGAGCAGTACTTC	CASSPWTSGRAWEQYF
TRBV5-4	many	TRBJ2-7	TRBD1	TGTGCCAGCAGCTTCCACGGACAGGGGGTTTACGAGCAGTACTTC	CASSFHGQGVYEQYF
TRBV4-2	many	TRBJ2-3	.	TGTGCCAGCAGCCAAGTGGCTCCACCGAATACGCAGTATTTT	CASSQVAPPNTQYF
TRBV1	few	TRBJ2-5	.	TGCACCAGCAGCCAAGAATCCAGCCAAGAGACCCAGTACTTC	CTSSQESSQETQYF
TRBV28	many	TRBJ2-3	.	TGTGCCAGCAGTTTCAGGGGAAACACAGATACGCAGTATTTT	CASSFRGNTDTQYF
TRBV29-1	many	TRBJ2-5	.	TGCAGCGTTTCGACATCGAGGGAGACCCAGTACTTC	CSVSTSRETQYF
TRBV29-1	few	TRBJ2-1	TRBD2	TGCAGCGTTGATCCTAGCGGGATCTATGAGCAGTTCTTC	CSVDPSGIYEQFF
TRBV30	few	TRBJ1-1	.	TGTGCCTGGAGTGATATTGGGGGGAACACTGAAGCTTTCTTT	CAWSDIGGNTEAFF
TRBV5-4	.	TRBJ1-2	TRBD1	TGTGCCAGCAGCGGAAACAGGGGGTCGGATGGCTACACCTTC	CASSGNRGSDGYTF
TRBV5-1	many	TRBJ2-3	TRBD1	TGCGCCAGCAGCGACAGGGCACGAGATACGCAGTATTTT	CASSDRARDTQYF
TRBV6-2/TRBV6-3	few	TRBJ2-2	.	TGTGCCAGCAGTTACCTCGGCAGGGGTTTTGTATCCGGGGAGCTGTTTTTT	CASSYLGRGFVSGELFF
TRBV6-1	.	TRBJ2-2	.	TGTGCCAGCAGGGTGGGAGCGAACACCGGGGAGCTGTTTTTT	CASRVGANTGELFF
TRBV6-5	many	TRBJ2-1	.	TGTGCCAGCAGTTACGTCGGGACTCCCTACAATGAGCAGTTCTTC	CASSYVGTPYNEQFF
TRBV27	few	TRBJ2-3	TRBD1	TGTGCCAGCAGTTTCCCGCGACAGGGAAGGATCACAGATACGCAGTATTTT	CASSFPRQGRITDTQYF
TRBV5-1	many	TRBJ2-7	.	TGCGCCAGCAGCTTGGATTCCGGGAATCCCTACGAGCAGTACTTC	CASSLDSGNPYEQYF
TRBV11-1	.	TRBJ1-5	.	TGTGCCAGCAGCTCCGGTCGGGGAGATCAGCCCCAGCATTTT	CASSSGRGDQPQHF
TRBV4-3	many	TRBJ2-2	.	TGCGCCAGCAGCCAAGACCCGGACGGGGGAACCGGGGAGCTGTTTTTT	CASSQDPDGGTGELFF
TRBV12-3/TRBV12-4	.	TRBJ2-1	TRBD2	TGTGCCAGCAGTATCGGGACTAGCGGGGGCAATGAGCAGTTCTTC	CASSIGTSGGNEQFF
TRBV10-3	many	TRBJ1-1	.	TGTGCCATCAGTGAGCCCCCCGACGGGAACACTGAAGCTTTCTTT	CAISEPPDGNTEAFF
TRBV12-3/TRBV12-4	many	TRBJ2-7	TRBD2	TGTGCCAGCAGTTTGGCTAGCGGGAGTTCCGAGCAGTACTTC	CASSLASGSSEQYF
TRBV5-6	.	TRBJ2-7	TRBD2	TGTGCCAGCAGCTTGTGGGGCGGGAGGGTCTCCTACGAGCAGTACTTC	CASSLWGGRVSYEQYF
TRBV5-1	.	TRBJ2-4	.	TGCGCCAGCAGCTTGCATAGCGTAGAAAACAGTCAGTACTTC	CASSLHSVENSQYF
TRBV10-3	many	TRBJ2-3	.	TGTGCCATCAGCGGCTCTGGAGCCCTCACAGATACGCAGTATTTT	CAISGSGALTDTQYF
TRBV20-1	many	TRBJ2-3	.	TGCAGTGCTAGAAGCGGAACTAGCACAGATACGCAGTATTTT	CSARSGTSTDTQYF
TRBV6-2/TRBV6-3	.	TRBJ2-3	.	TGTGCCAGCACAATCGAGGACGTCACAGATACGCAGTATTTT	CASTIEDVTDTQYF
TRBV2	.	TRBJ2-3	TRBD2	TGTGCCAGCAGTGAATCCAGCGGGAGGGCCGAGGCGGCAGATACGCAGTATTTT	CASSESSGRAEAADTQYF
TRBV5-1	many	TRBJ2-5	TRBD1	TGCGCCAGCAGCGGTGACAGGGGTCAAGAGACCCAGTACTTC	CASSGDRGQETQYF
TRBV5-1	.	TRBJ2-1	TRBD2	TGCGCCAGCAGCTTCCGCCTAGCGGGAAACTCCTACAATGAGCAGTTCTTC	CASSFRLAGNSYNEQFF
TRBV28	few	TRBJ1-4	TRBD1	TGTGCCAGCAGACTAGGACAGGCCAGCGAAAAACTGTTTTTT	CASRLGQASEKLFF
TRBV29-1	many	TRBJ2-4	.	TGCAGCGTTGAAGATTCTGGGGGGGGCGCAGAGTACTTC	CSVEDSGGGAEYF
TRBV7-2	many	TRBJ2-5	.	TGTGCCAGCAGCCTCAGGCTAGGAGAGACCCAGTACTTC	CASSLRLGETQYF
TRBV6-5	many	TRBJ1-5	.	TGTGCCAGCAGTTACGCCAGAAGACAGGATAATCAGCCCCAGCATTTT	CASSYARRQDNQPQHF
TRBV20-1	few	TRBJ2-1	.	TGCAGTGCTAGTCCCGGGAGACACTACAATGAGCAGTTCTTC	CSASPGRHYNEQFF
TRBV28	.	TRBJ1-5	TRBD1	TGTGCCAGCAGTCCGGGACAGCGGGGGCCCCAGCATTTT	CASSPGQRGPQHF
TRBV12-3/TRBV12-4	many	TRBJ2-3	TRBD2	TGTGCCAGCAGTTTCAGGACTAGCGGGAGCACAGATACGCAGTATTTT	CASSFRTSGSTDTQYF
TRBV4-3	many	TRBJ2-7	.	TGCGCCAGCAGCCAAGCCACCTCCTACGAGCAGTACTTC	CASSQATSYEQYF
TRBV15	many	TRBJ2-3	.	TGTGCCACCAGCAGAGAAGTCAGTAGCACAGATACGCAGTATTTT	CATSREVSSTDTQYF
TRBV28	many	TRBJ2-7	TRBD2	TGTGCCAGCACCCCGAGCGGGAGCGCTCCCTACGAGCAGTACTTC	CASTPSGSAPYEQYF
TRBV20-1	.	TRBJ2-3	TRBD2	TGCAGTTGCTCCGAAGCCATGACTAGCGGGAGGGCAGATACGCAGTATTTT	CSCSEAMTSGRADTQYF
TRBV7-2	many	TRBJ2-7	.	TGTGCCAGCAGCTTAACCGGGACACCCGGCTACGAGCAGTACTTC	CASSLTGTPGYEQYF
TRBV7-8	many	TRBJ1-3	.	TGTGCCAGCAGCCAGTCCAGGGGTGGAAACACCATATATTTT	CASSQSRGGNTIYF
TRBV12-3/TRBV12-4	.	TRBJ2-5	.	TGTGCCAGCAGTTTTGGGGGCGCCTGGGAGACCCAGTACTTC	CASSFGGAWETQYF
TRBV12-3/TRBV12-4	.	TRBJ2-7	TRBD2	TGTGCCAGCAGTTTGATAGCGGGAGGTCCCTACGAGCAGTACTTC	CASSLIAGGPYEQYF
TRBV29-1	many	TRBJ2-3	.	TGCAGCGGGAGGTCAGGGGGCACAGATACGCAGTATTTT	CSGRSGGTDTQYF
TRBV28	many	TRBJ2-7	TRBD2	TGTGCCAGTCGACTAGCGGGAGGTTACGAGCAGTACTTC	CASRLAGGYEQYF
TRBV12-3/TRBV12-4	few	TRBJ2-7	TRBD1	TGTGCCAGCAGGTTGACAGGGGTCGGCTCCTACGAGCAGTACTTC	CASRLTGVGSYEQYF
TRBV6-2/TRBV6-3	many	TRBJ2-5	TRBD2	TGTGCCAGCAGACTATTCCCGGGACTAGCGGAAGAGACCCAGTACTTC	CASRLFPGLAEETQYF
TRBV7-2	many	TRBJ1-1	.	TGTGCCAGCAGCCCCGGGGGTTTTTTGAACACTGAAGCTTTCTTT	CASSPGGFLNTEAFF
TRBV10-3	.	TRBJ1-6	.	TGTGCCATCAGTGAGTCTCGTGGCTCACCCCTCCACTTT	CAISESRGSPLHF
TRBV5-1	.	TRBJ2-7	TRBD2	TGCGCCAGCAGCCCCCCACTAGCGGGAGTACCCTACGGTGAGCAGTACTTC	CASSPPLAGVPYGEQYF
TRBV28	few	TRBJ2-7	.	TGTGCCAGCAGCTGGGTGGTAGCTACCCCGCAGTACTTC	CASSWVVATPQYF